Listed below are T cell receptor beta chains from one sample, sequenced in a study of cytomegalovirus exposure and HLA in healthy donors. Some clones are missing from TCRdb's copy, which holds only in-frame ones; the method was immunoSEQ multiplex PCR. The table lists a few hundred thousand clones, roughly 88% of them singletons. Input material: PBMCs. The receptors originated from a woman aged 18 to 35 in good health and CMV-seronegative. The CDR3 runs from the conserved cysteine through the conserved F or W. A D gene is named only where the DNA matches it firmly. Clone size appears in some rows only: once, few, many, or a class for an expanded clone.

V: TRBV6-1; D: TRBD1; size: -; J: TRBJ1-3; CDR3: CASRKTGGGGNTIYF; DNA: TGTGCCAGCAGGAAAACAGGGGGCGGTGGAAACACCATATATTTT
V: TRBV11-2; D: TRBD2; size: -; J: TRBJ2-7; CDR3: CASSFKAGEGYEQYF; DNA: TGTGCCAGCAGCTTTAAAGCGGGAGAAGGGTACGAGCAGTACTTC
V: TRBV29-1; D: TRBD1; size: many; J: TRBJ2-3; CDR3: CSAAGTGTDTQYF; DNA: TGCAGCGCGGCCGGGACAGGCACAGATACGCAGTATTTT
V: TRBV27; D: TRBD1; size: -; J: TRBJ2-2; CDR3: CASISPGQGASTGELFF; DNA: TGTGCCAGCATCTCCCCCGGACAGGGGGCCTCCACCGGGGAGCTGTTTTTT
V: TRBV7-2; D: -; size: -; J: TRBJ1-3; CDR3: CASSLPGQSSGNTIYF; DNA: TGTGCCAGCAGCTTACCGGGACAATCCTCTGGAAACACCATATATTTT
V: TRBV29-1; D: TRBD1; size: -; J: TRBJ2-2; CDR3: CSVVDRGRTGELFF; DNA: TGCAGCGTGGTGGACAGGGGTAGGACCGGGGAGCTGTTTTTT
V: TRBV7-8; D: TRBD2; size: -; J: TRBJ2-1; CDR3: CASSAHSGRPSYNEQFF; DNA: TGTGCCAGCAGCGCTCACAGCGGGAGGCCGTCCTACAATGAGCAGTTCTTC
V: TRBV19; D: -; size: -; J: TRBJ2-7; CDR3: CASSPAGQARYEQYF; DNA: TGTGCCAGTAGCCCAGCCGGCCAGGCGCGATACGAGCAGTACTTC
V: TRBV2; D: -; size: -; J: TRBJ1-4; CDR3: CASMSGVTNEKLFF; DNA: TGTGCCAGCATGTCAGGGGTCACTAATGAAAAACTGTTTTTT
V: TRBV28; D: TRBD2; size: -; J: TRBJ2-7; CDR3: CASSWTSGLYEQYF; DNA: TGTGCCAGCAGTTGGACTAGCGGGCTCTACGAGCAGTACTTC
V: TRBV28; D: -; size: -; J: TRBJ2-7; CDR3: CASRGIGTVYEQYF; DNA: TGTGCCAGCAGGGGAATCGGGACTGTCTACGAGCAGTACTTC
V: TRBV6-5; D: TRBD2; size: once; J: TRBJ2-7; CDR3: CASSELAVAKQQYF; DNA: TGTGCCAGCAGCGAGCTAGCGGTAGCTAAACAGCAGTACTTC
V: TRBV29-1; D: -; size: -; J: TRBJ2-7; CDR3: CSVAGPYEQYF; DNA: TGCAGCGTTGCTGGGCCCTACGAGCAGTACTTC
V: TRBV27; D: -; size: -; J: TRBJ1-2; CDR3: CASSTGPGAIGYTF; DNA: TGTGCCAGCAGTACCGGACCTGGGGCTATTGGCTACACCTTC
V: TRBV28; D: TRBD1; size: -; J: TRBJ1-2; CDR3: CASSPSGQGSYGYTF; DNA: TGTGCCAGCAGTCCATCGGGACAGGGAAGCTATGGCTACACCTTC
V: TRBV18; D: TRBD1; size: -; J: TRBJ1-1; CDR3: CASSPTGGSGEAFF; DNA: TGTGCCAGCTCACCGACAGGGGGCAGCGGTGAAGCTTTCTTT
V: TRBV9; D: -; size: -; J: TRBJ1-3; CDR3: CASSPPGGNTIYF; DNA: TGTGCCAGCAGCCCCCCCGGGGGAAACACCATATATTTT
V: TRBV13; D: TRBD2; size: -; J: TRBJ2-1; CDR3: CASSFPGGLGEQFF; DNA: TGTGCCAGCAGCTTCCCGGGAGGGCTCGGTGAGCAGTTCTTC
V: TRBV13; D: TRBD1; size: -; J: TRBJ2-1; CDR3: CASSPRTGGYNEQFF; DNA: TGTGCCAGCAGCCCCCGGACAGGGGGCTACAATGAGCAGTTCTTC
V: TRBV5-6; D: -; size: -; J: TRBJ2-1; CDR3: CASSLGGVGYNEQFF; DNA: TGTGCCAGCAGCTTGGGCGGGGTAGGATACAATGAGCAGTTCTTC
V: TRBV6-6; D: -; size: -; J: TRBJ2-2; CDR3: CAYGERWELFF; DNA: TGTGCTTACGGGGAACGCTGGGAGCTGTTTTTT
V: TRBV9; D: TRBD1; size: once; J: TRBJ2-2; CDR3: CASSVVSQGATGELFF; DNA: TGTGCCAGCAGCGTAGTTAGCCAGGGGGCGACCGGGGAGCTGTTTTTT
V: TRBV6-6; D: -; size: -; J: TRBJ1-1; CDR3: CASSSVGRTEAFF; DNA: TGTGCCAGCAGCTCCGTGGGGCGAACTGAAGCTTTCTTT
V: TRBV27; D: TRBD1; size: once; J: TRBJ1-1; CDR3: CASSSGTGGNTEAFF; DNA: TGTGCCAGCAGTTCAGGGACAGGAGGTAACACTGAAGCTTTCTTT
V: TRBV27; D: TRBD2; size: -; J: TRBJ2-3; CDR3: CASSPRLARDTQYF; DNA: TGTGCCAGCAGTCCCCGACTAGCCCGGGATACGCAGTATTTT
V: TRBV5-4; D: TRBD1; size: -; J: TRBJ2-1; CDR3: CASSLAGGNEQFF; DNA: TGTGCCAGCAGCTTGGCAGGGGGCAATGAGCAGTTCTTC
V: TRBV19; D: TRBD2; size: -; J: TRBJ2-7; CDR3: CASSMPSGSSYEQYF; DNA: TGTGCCAGTAGTATGCCTAGCGGGAGCTCCTACGAGCAGTACTTC
V: TRBV4-3; D: -; size: -; J: TRBJ2-7; CDR3: CASSHAGYRHYEQYF; DNA: TGCGCCAGCAGCCACGCAGGGTATCGCCATTACGAGCAGTACTTC
V: TRBV7-7; D: TRBD2; size: once; J: TRBJ2-5; CDR3: CASSPQRESETQYF; DNA: TGTGCCAGCAGCCCCCAGCGGGAGTCAGAGACCCAGTACTTC
V: TRBV9; D: -; size: once; J: TRBJ2-7; CDR3: CASSVGVGGTYEQYF; DNA: TGTGCCAGCAGCGTTGGGGTCGGAGGGACCTACGAGCAGTACTTC
V: TRBV27; D: TRBD1; size: few; J: TRBJ1-3; CDR3: CASSSGQGFYF; DNA: TGTGCCAGCAGTTCAGGACAGGGTTTCTATTTT
V: TRBV2; D: -; size: -; J: TRBJ2-5; CDR3: CASSDRLQETQYF; DNA: TGTGCCAGCAGTGACAGGCTCCAAGAGACCCAGTACTTC
V: TRBV7-2; D: TRBD2; size: -; J: TRBJ2-3; CDR3: CASSRSPGLATDTQYF; DNA: TGTGCCAGCAGCCGGTCTCCGGGACTAGCAACAGATACGCAGTATTTT
V: TRBV2; D: TRBD2; size: -; J: TRBJ2-7; CDR3: CASMVGSGNYEQYF; DNA: TGTGCCAGCATGGTGGGTAGCGGGAACTACGAGCAGTACTTC
V: TRBV6-5; D: TRBD1; size: once; J: TRBJ1-1; CDR3: CASSRQGGNTEAFF; DNA: TGTGCCAGCAGTCGGCAGGGGGGGAACACTGAAGCTTTCTTT
V: TRBV2; D: -; size: few; J: TRBJ2-5; CDR3: CASMGQGGTQYF; DNA: TGTGCCAGCATGGGCCAGGGTGGGACCCAGTACTTC
V: TRBV7-9; D: TRBD2; size: -; J: TRBJ2-1; CDR3: CASSLAGLAGVDEQFF; DNA: TGTGCCAGCAGCTTAGCGGGGCTAGCGGGAGTCGATGAGCAGTTCTTC
V: TRBV28; D: -; size: -; J: TRBJ2-7; CDR3: CASSNGDTYEQYF; DNA: TGTGCCAGCAGTAACGGGGATACCTACGAGCAGTACTTC
V: TRBV29-1; D: -; size: -; J: TRBJ1-4; CDR3: CSATGEGPRGNNEKLFF; DNA: TGCAGCGCAACCGGGGAGGGCCCTCGGGGTAATAATGAAAAACTGTTTTTT
V: TRBV7-2; D: -; size: -; J: TRBJ2-7; CDR3: CASSLDFSYEQYF; DNA: TGTGCCAGCAGCTTGGACTTCTCCTACGAGCAGTACTTC
V: TRBV28; D: -; size: few; J: TRBJ1-5; CDR3: CASSPRGYSNQPQHF; DNA: TGTGCCAGCAGTCCAAGGGGATATAGCAATCAGCCCCAGCATTTT
V: TRBV29-1; D: -; size: -; J: TRBJ1-1; CDR3: CSVESGGGTEAFF; DNA: TGCAGCGTTGAATCGGGAGGCGGAACTGAAGCTTTCTTT
V: TRBV28; D: -; size: -; J: TRBJ1-2; CDR3: CASSPWGEGYGYTF; DNA: TGTGCCAGCAGCCCCTGGGGGGAGGGATATGGCTACACCTTC
V: TRBV9; D: TRBD1; size: -; J: TRBJ1-1; CDR3: CASSVGGQANTEAFF; DNA: TGTGCCAGCAGCGTAGGGGGACAGGCGAACACTGAAGCTTTCTTT
V: TRBV4-1; D: -; size: -; J: TRBJ1-1; CDR3: CASSAGRTDTEAFF; DNA: TGCGCCAGCAGCGCAGGAAGAACCGACACTGAAGCTTTCTTT
V: TRBV2; D: TRBD2; size: -; J: TRBJ2-5; CDR3: CASSDLAGGNQETQYF; DNA: TGTGCCAGCAGTGACCTAGCGGGAGGAAACCAAGAGACCCAGTACTTC
V: TRBV4-3; D: TRBD1; size: once; J: TRBJ1-2; CDR3: CASSLGQGADGYTF; DNA: TGCGCCAGCAGCCTGGGACAGGGGGCGGATGGCTACACCTTC
V: TRBV28; D: -; size: -; J: TRBJ2-7; CDR3: CASRSLPGQTYEQYF; DNA: TGTGCCAGCAGAAGCCTACCGGGACAAACCTACGAGCAGTACTTC
V: TRBV18; D: -; size: -; J: TRBJ2-7; CDR3: CASSPGGAGLYEQYF; DNA: TGTGCCAGCTCACCCGGCGGAGCAGGGCTCTACGAGCAGTACTTC
V: TRBV19; D: TRBD1; size: -; J: TRBJ1-2; CDR3: CASNLDRGDYGYTF; DNA: TGTGCCAGTAACCTGGACAGGGGCGACTATGGCTACACCTTC
V: TRBV7-3; D: -; size: -; J: TRBJ2-1; CDR3: CASSLRGDYNEQFF; DNA: TGTGCCAGCAGCTTAAGGGGCGACTACAATGAGCAGTTCTTC
V: TRBV25-1; D: TRBD2; size: many; J: TRBJ2-1; CDR3: CASSPGTIYNEQFF; DNA: TGTGCCAGCAGCCCCGGGACTATCTACAATGAGCAGTTCTTC